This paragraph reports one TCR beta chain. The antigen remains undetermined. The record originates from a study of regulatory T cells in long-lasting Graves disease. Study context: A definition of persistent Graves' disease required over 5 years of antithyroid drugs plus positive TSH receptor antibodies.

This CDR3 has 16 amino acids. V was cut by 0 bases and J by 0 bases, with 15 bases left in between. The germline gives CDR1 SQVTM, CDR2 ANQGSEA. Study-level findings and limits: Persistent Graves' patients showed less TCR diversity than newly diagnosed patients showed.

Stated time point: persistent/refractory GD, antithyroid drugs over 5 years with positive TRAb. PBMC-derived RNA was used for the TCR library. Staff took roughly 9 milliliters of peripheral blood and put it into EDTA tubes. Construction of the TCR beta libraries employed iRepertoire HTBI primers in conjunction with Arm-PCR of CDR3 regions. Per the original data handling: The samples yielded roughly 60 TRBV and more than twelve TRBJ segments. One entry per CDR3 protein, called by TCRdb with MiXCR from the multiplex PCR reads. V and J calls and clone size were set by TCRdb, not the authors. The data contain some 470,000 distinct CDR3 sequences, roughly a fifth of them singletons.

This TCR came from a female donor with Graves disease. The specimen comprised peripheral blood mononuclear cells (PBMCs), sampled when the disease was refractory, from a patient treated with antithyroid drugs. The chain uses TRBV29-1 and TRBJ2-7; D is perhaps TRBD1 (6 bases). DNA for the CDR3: TGCAGCGTTGAAGACGATTCCTTGGACAGCTCCTACGAGCAGTACTTC. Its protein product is CSVEDDSLDSSYEQYF.